Following are 14 T cell receptor beta chains from one sample sequenced in a study of T cells in Graves' hyperthyroidism and ophthalmopathy (dated by TCRdb to the late 2010s). Library preparation used multiplex PCR. Sequencing was performed on an Illumina HiSeq 2000. The TCR beta CDR3 regions were amplified from RNA transcripts. The TCR CDR3 was subjected to a first round of RT-PCR using the HTBI primer set and the Qiagen OneStep RT-PCR kit. TCRdb reprocessed the public reads (quality trimming at Q25 with fastp, clone calling with MiXCR) and kept in-frame beta chains. Each entry is one CDR3 protein sequence, shown with its most common DNA and genes. The table for this sample lists roughly 740,000 distinct CDR3 sequences; roughly 17% of them were counted only once. The ten most abundant clones make up about 8.4% of the sample. Source material: blood. Receptor source: a man younger than 30 with Graves' hyperthyroidism.

This clonotype has only a few counts. V usage is TRBV14 and J usage is TRBJ1-1, with TRBD1 matching 7 bases. Germline V lookup: CDR1 SGHDN, CDR2 FVKESK. The CDR3 is 15 amino acids. V dropped 2 bases and J dropped 1; count of bases not matched to a gene: 4. CDR3 coding DNA: TGTGCCAGCAGCCAATCGAGGACAGGGAACACTGAAGCTTTCTTT. This sequence encodes CASSQSRTGNTEAFF.

In this sample, this clonotype turned up a few times. This chain joins TRBV19 and TRBJ2-1; 12 bases line up with TRBD2. Germline CDR1 and CDR2: LNHDA and SQIVND (reference sequence). The CDR3 runs to 17 residues. V lost 3 bases, J lost 5 bases, and 8 bases stayed unmatched. DNA of the CDR3: TGTGCCAGTAGTATCAGTTGGACTAGCGGGATAAACAATGAGCAGTTCTTC. Translated: CASSISWTSGINNEQFF.

The sample holds many counts of this clonotype. V is TRBV28 and J is TRBJ2-1; D could derive from TRBD1 or TRBD2 (6 bases each). The V gene's germline CDR1 is MDHEN and CDR2 SYDVKM. The CDR3 spans 15 residues. V lost 1 base to trimming and J lost 4 bases, with 11 bases between them. CDR3 residues: CASSLSGGSYNEQFF. In DNA form, the CDR3 reads TGTGCCAGCAGTTTATCCGGGGGCTCGTACAATGAGCAGTTCTTC.

Comments on this clonotype: A single base separates this from a much larger clone, so it may be a read error. The CDR3 end shows no conserved phenylalanine or tryptophan, and so a read error is likely. The genes are TRBV28 and TRBJ1-1; TRBD1 matches at 8 bases. Germline V gives CDR1 MDHEN, CDR2 SYDVKM. V lost 5 bases, J lost 1 base, and 3 bases stayed unmatched. The length of the CDR3 is 14 residues. The CDR3 nucleotides read TGTGCCAGCAGTCCCCAGGGGGCGAACACTGAAGCTTTCCTT. Translating gives CASSPQGANTEAFL.

The chain has TRBV3-1 and TRBJ1-2; D is perhaps TRBD1 (5 bases). From germline, CDR1 is LGHDT and CDR2 YNNKEL (reference sequence). The CDR3 is 16 amino acids. Trimming cost V 3 bases and J 1 base, with 15 bases left between them. The CDR3 nucleotides read TGTGCCAGCAGCCACCTCCGGGCAGGGATTAACTATGGCTACACCTTC. The encoded protein is CASSHLRAGINYGYTF.

This clonotype has a handful of counts. The chain couples TRBV5-6 to TRBJ1-1; D gene uncertain. Germline assignment: CDR1 SGHDT and CDR2 YYEEEE. This CDR3 has 13 residues. V was pared by 6 bases and J by 5 bases, with 14 bases between. The CDR3 loop reads CASIVVGGTEAFF. CDR3 DNA sequence: TGTGCCAGCATCGTTGTGGGAGGAACTGAAGCTTTCTTT.

The chain couples TRBV19 to TRBJ2-3; D is unresolved. The V and J ends lost 10 bases and 5 bases respectively, with 19 bases between them. The CDR3 consists of 14 residues. Germline CDR1 reads LNHDA; CDR2 reads SQIVND (reference sequence). The CDR3 is CATASEPTRDTQYF. The CDR3, as DNA: TGTGCCACCGCATCTGAACCGACTCGAGATACGCAGTATTTT.

The table lists this clonotype with many counts. This rearrangement joins TRBV15 to TRBJ2-7; 9 bases are shared with TRBD2. CDR3 length: 14 amino acids. V lost 9 bases and J lost 6; bases outside the gene matches: 12. Germline V gene sequence: CDR1 LNHNV, CDR2 YYDKDF (reference sequence). As DNA, the CDR3 is TGTGCCACGTCTGCGGTAGCGGGAGTCTCCGAGCAGTACTTC. It encodes CATSAVAGVSEQYF.

This clonotype was detected many times. The chain is built from TRBV18 and TRBJ1-5, with D uncertain. CDR1 and CDR2 from the germline V gene are KGHSH and LQKENI. V lost 2 bases and J lost 3, with 8 bases in between. The CDR3 contains 14 residues. The CDR3 region is CASSPGESNQPQHF. For the CDR3, the DNA is TGTGCCAGCTCACCAGGGGAGTCCAATCAGCCCCAGCATTTT.

The chain recombines TRBV28 with TRBJ1-1; D is perhaps TRBD1 (6 bases). The V end was cut by 5 bases, the J end by 3 bases, with 19 bases between. The CDR3 spans 16 residues. From germline, CDR1 is MDHEN and CDR2 SYDVKM. The CDR3 loop is CASSQMGGAPYTEAFF. CDR3 coding DNA: TGTGCCAGCAGTCAAATGGGGGGGGCGCCGTACACTGAAGCTTTCTTT. Variable domain in full (rest from reference TRBV28 and TRBJ1-1): DVKVTQSSRYLVKRTGEKVFLECVQDMDHENMFWYRQDPGLGLRLIYFSYDVKMKEKGDIPEGYSVSREKKERFSLILESASTNQTSMYLCASSQMGGAPYTEAFFGQGTRLTVV.

This chain connects TRBV7-3 to TRBJ2-3, with 9 bases identical to TRBD2. CDR1 is SGHTA, CDR2 FQGTGA, per germline. This CDR3 is 14 amino acids long. V lost 3 bases, J lost 5 bases, and 3 bases stayed unmatched. The CDR3 DNA reads as TGTGCCAGCAGCTTGGAGACTAGCGGAGATACGCAGTATTTT. This sequence encodes CASSLETSGDTQYF.

The chain is built from TRBV13 and TRBJ1-6; D might be TRBD1 (6 bases). CDR1 and CDR2 from the germline V gene are PRHDT and FYEKMQ (reference sequence). CDR3 size: 14 residues. The germline V and J ends were trimmed by 0 bases and 9 bases, with 9 bases remaining between them. CDR3 residues: CASSLGQGGSPLHF. CDR3 DNA: TGTGCCAGCAGCTTAGGACAGGGAGGTTCACCCCTCCACTTT.

The rearrangement links TRBV24-1 to TRBJ2-1, with 14 bases that match TRBD2. This CDR3 comprises 15 residues. The ends lost 12 bases at V and 5 bases at J; junction bases unmatched: 8. Germline CDR1 and CDR2: KGHDR and SFDVKD. CDR3 protein: CAVPGTSGGNNEQFF. Here the CDR3 DNA reads TGTGCCGTTCCCGGGACTAGCGGGGGTAACAATGAGCAGTTCTTC.

This clonotype occurred many times. The rearrangement links TRBV6-1 to TRBJ2-1, with TRBD2 identical over 7 bases. The CDR3 covers 14 residues. Germline V gives CDR1 MNHNS, CDR2 SASEGT. Trimming cost V 2 bases and J 7 bases; bases outside gene matches: 5. This chain's CDR3 is CASSEPQGGNEQFF. The CDR3 DNA reads TGTGCCAGCAGTGAACCTCAGGGAGGGAATGAGCAGTTCTTC.